The following is a T cell receptor beta chain sequence with its context. What it binds is unknown. The entry originates in a study of blood T cells in healthy people across ages. It was roughly 10 milliliters of peripheral blood that were drawn from each donor. In germline, CDR1 is MNHEY, CDR2 SMNVEV (reference sequence). V dropped 5 bases and J dropped 9 bases, with 14 bases sitting between them. The CDR3 is 13 residues long. Study outcomes and limitations: Estimates of total diversity, which came from one million sequenced T cells, were considered to be underestimates.

With a J-beta primer mix and a sample-barcoded 5' primer, a second PCR ran about 7 to 12 cycles. TCRdb recomputed calls from the 5' RACE reads with MiXCR, one row per CDR3 protein. The top ten clones hold 25% to 35% of a sample with hundreds of thousands of distinct CDR3 sequences, 35% to 50% of them seen once. What was sequenced was blood. This sequence joins TRBV27 and TRBJ1-5, with TRBD1 as a possible D gene (5 bases). The sequence came from a man at least 80 years old in good health. This chain's CDR3 is CASSVGGPWPQHF. In DNA form, the CDR3 reads TGTGCCAGCAGTGTTGGGGGTCCATGGCCCCAGCATTTT.